The 20 T cell receptor beta chains below come from one sample, sequenced in a study of blood T cell repertoires in COVID-19. Measured with immunoSEQ multiplex PCR; TCRdb has only the in-frame clones, and not every one. The sample lists about 220,000 clones; roughly 90% were seen once. Input material: PBMCs or T cells enriched from blood (not recorded which). These receptors were taken from a woman between 40 and 50 years old with acute COVID-19.

The J gene is TRBJ1-5, the V gene TRBV27; TRBD1 matches 7 bases. The germline gives CDR1 MNHEY, CDR2 SMNVEV (reference sequence). Trimming took 5 bases from V and 11 from J; bases not matched to a gene: 9. This CDR3 region has 13 residues. This CDR3 reads CASSPGAGTAQHF. CDR3 in DNA: TGTGCCAGCAGTCCGGGGGCCGGGACAGCCCAGCATTTT.

The genes are TRBV10-2 and TRBJ1-1, with D perhaps matching TRBD1 (6 bases). V was pared by 4 bases and J by 5 bases, with 8 bases between. In germline, CDR1 is WSHSY, CDR2 SAAADI. The CDR3 loop spans 12 amino acids. The CDR3 protein is CASSVGATEAFF. The CDR3 DNA sequence: TGCGCCAGCAGTGTGGGGGCGACTGAAGCTTTCTTT.

This clone was observed a single time. This chain uses TRBV7-3 with TRBJ2-3; 9 positions match TRBD2. Germline V gene sequence: CDR1 SGHTA, CDR2 FQGTGA. The V gene end was trimmed by 5 bases and the J gene end by 4 bases; junction bases not matched to a gene: 13. CDR3 length equals 17 residues. The CDR3 region is CASSRRGLAGPSDTQYF. As DNA, the CDR3 is TGTGCCAGCAGCCGAAGGGGGCTAGCGGGGCCCTCAGATACGCAGTATTTT. The full variable domain, its missing parts supplied by reference TRBV7-3 and TRBJ2-3, is GAGVSQTPSNKVTEKGKYVELRCDPISGHTALYWYRQSLGQGPEFLIYFQGTGAADDSGLPNDRFFAVRPEGSVSTLKIQRTERGDSAVYLCASSRRGLAGPSDTQYFGPGTRLTVL.

CDR3 nucleotides: TGTGCCAGCAGAGATGGCCCAGGGGCGCGGACTGAAGCTTTCTTT. This encodes CASRDGPGARTEAFF. V and J are TRBV5-4 and TRBJ1-1; a weak D match, TRBD1 (6 bases). Trimming cost V 5 bases and J 5 bases, with 19 bases left between them. Germline V gene sequence: CDR1 SGHNT, CDR2 YYREEE (reference sequence). The CDR3 covers 15 residues.

CDR3 DNA sequence: TGTGCCAGCAGTCCCGAGGAGGAGACTGAAGCTTTCTTT. As protein: CASSPEEETEAFF. The chain employs TRBV2 and TRBJ1-1; no clear D gene. Germline values: CDR1 SNHLY, CDR2 FYNNEI. The CDR3 length is 13 residues. Trimming removed 5 bases from V and 5 bases from J, with 12 bases in between.

The chain uses TRBV12-3 or TRBV12-4 and TRBJ2-7; weak D call: TRBD1 (6 bases). The CDR3 loop spans 12 amino acids. V was shortened by 5 bases and J by 7 bases, with 12 bases between the two germline ends. The CDR3 is CASSPQGGEQYF. In DNA, the CDR3 is TGTGCCAGCAGTCCACAGGGTGGGGAGCAGTACTTC.

The V and J genes are TRBV7-8 and TRBJ1-3; the match to TRBD1 covers 7 bases. CDR1 is SGHVS, CDR2 FQNEAQ, per germline. This CDR3 spans 16 amino acids. Trimming cost V 2 bases and J 0 bases; bases outside gene matches: 4. CDR3 nucleotides: TGTGCCAGCAGCTTAACAGGGGCCAACTCTGGAAACACCATATATTTT. Its protein is CASSLTGANSGNTIYF.

Here the CDR3 DNA reads TGTGCCAGCAGTTTAGCGAGGAGGGAGCTGTTTTTT. It encodes CASSLARRELFF. The rearrangement links TRBV12-3 or TRBV12-4 to TRBJ2-2, with D uncertain. V gave up 0 bases and J gave up 9 bases, with 5 bases separating them. The CDR3 is made up of 12 amino acids.

The chain couples TRBV6-5 to TRBJ1-3, with TRBD1 as a possible D gene (6 bases). Trimming stripped 5 bases from V and 2 bases from J, with 13 bases between. CDR1 is MNHEY, CDR2 SVGAGI, per germline. The CDR3 length is 15 residues. CDR3 DNA: TGTGCCAGCAGTCACAGGGAATGGGCTGGAAACACCATATATTTT. As protein: CASSHREWAGNTIYF.

The V and J genes are TRBV2 and TRBJ1-4, with D possibly TRBD1 on 6 matching bases. Germline V CDR1 and CDR2: SNHLY, FYNNEI. This CDR3 has 14 amino acids. Trimming took off 6 bases at V and 4 bases at J, with 12 bases between the two ends. This CDR3 reads CASRWRTDNEKLFF. For the CDR3, the DNA is TGTGCCAGCAGATGGAGGACAGATAATGAAAAACTGTTTTTT.

This clone was observed once. The V gene is TRBV9, the J gene TRBJ1-1; the D is unclear. V was trimmed by 6 bases and J by 4 bases, leaving 16 bases between them. The CDR3 totals 14 residues. Germline V lookup: CDR1 SGDLS, CDR2 YYNGEE. CDR3 DNA: TGTGCCAGCACCTTCGTGGGGAGTTCCACTGAAGCTTTCTTT. Protein product: CASTFVGSSTEAFF.

CDR3 in amino acids: CASSGDMSSYNEQFF. DNA of the CDR3: TGTGCCAGCAGCGGAGACATGAGCTCCTACAATGAGCAGTTCTTC. This sequence joins TRBV9 and TRBJ2-1, with unresolved D. The germline V and J ends were trimmed by 3 bases and 0 bases, with 10 bases remaining between them. The CDR3 consists of 15 residues. Germline-derived CDR1 and CDR2 are SGDLS and YYNGEE.

The CDR3 DNA reads TGCGCCAGCAGCCAAGAGAACAGGGTCTCTAGAAATTCACCCCTCCACTTT. The encoded protein is CASSQENRVSRNSPLHF. The rearrangement uses TRBV4-1 and TRBJ1-6; a possible D gene is TRBD1 (6 bases). Germline CDR1 MGHRA, CDR2 YSYEKL. Trimming pared 0 bases from V and 7 bases from J, leaving 16 bases between. CDR3 length equals 17 residues.

The chain recombines TRBV18 with TRBJ1-1, with 7 bases matching TRBD1. V gave up 1 base and J gave up 1 base; unmatched junction bases: 3. The CDR3 totals 15 residues. The germline V gene encodes CDR1 KGHSH and CDR2 LQKENI. CDR3 DNA sequence: TGTGCCAGCTCACCACAATCAGGGGGGAACACTGAAGCTTTCTTT. It encodes CASSPQSGGNTEAFF.

This clone has only one observation. The J gene is TRBJ1-2, the V gene TRBV12-3 or TRBV12-4, with 9 bases matching TRBD1. V gave up 6 bases and J gave up 13 bases; unmatched junction bases: 12. The CDR3 contains 13 residues. The CDR3 region has the DNA TGTGCCAGCAGAGATACGGGACAGGGTCGTTCCACCTTC. Residues: CASRDTGQGRSTF.

This chain connects TRBV11-3 to TRBJ1-1; no reliable D call. In germline, CDR1 is SGHNT, CDR2 YENEEA. Trimming took 5 bases from V and 1 from J, leaving 8 bases between them. CDR3 length: 13 amino acids. The CDR3 DNA is TGTGCCAGCAGCCCGCAGGCGAACACTGAAGCTTTCTTT. It encodes CASSPQANTEAFF.

The chain has TRBV7-8 and TRBJ1-5, with 9 positions matching TRBD1. Germline V gene sequence: CDR1 SGHVS, CDR2 FQNEAQ. With V trimmed by 6 bases and J by 2 bases, 8 bases remained unmatched. The CDR3 extends over 16 amino acids. This chain's CDR3 is CASSAGTGLGNQPQHF. DNA for the CDR3: TGTGCCAGCAGTGCCGGGACAGGGCTCGGCAATCAGCCCCAGCATTTT.

V gene TRBV7-9 combines with J gene TRBJ1-5; D unclear. V lost 5 bases and J 10 bases, leaving 9 bases between the germline ends. Germline V CDR1 and CDR2: SEHNR, FQNEAQ (reference sequence). The CDR3 extends over 11 amino acids. The chain's CDR3 is CASSQSGPQHF. CDR3 DNA sequence: TGTGCCAGCAGCCAATCAGGACCCCAGCATTTT.

This chain connects TRBV3-1 (or the pseudogene TRBV3-2) to TRBJ2-1; D is possibly TRBD2 (6 bases). Germline assignment: CDR1 LGHDT and CDR2 YNNKEL (reference sequence). The CDR3 consists of 16 residues. V gave up 1 base and J gave up 2 bases, with 12 bases separating them. The CDR3 DNA follows: TGTGCCAGCAGCCAAGTACTCGGACTAACCTACAATGAGCAGTTCTTC. It specifies CASSQVLGLTYNEQFF.

The rearrangement links TRBV5-5 to TRBJ1-5, with a tentative D call TRBD1 (6 bases). Germline loops: CDR1 SGHKS, CDR2 YYEKEE (reference sequence). The CDR3 loop spans 17 amino acids. The V and J ends lost 3 bases and 3 bases respectively, with 19 bases between them. Written as DNA, the CDR3 is TGTGCCAGCAGCTCTAGACAGGCCCCTAATATCAATCAGCCCCAGCATTTT. It specifies CASSSRQAPNINQPQHF.